What follows describes a single T cell receptor beta chain. This record belongs to a study of blood T cell repertoires in COVID-19. Germline CDR1 and CDR2: SGHTA and FQGNSA. The CDR3 length is 17 residues. V was pared by 5 bases and J by 3 bases, with 10 bases of the junction left unmatched. Sequencing used immunoSEQ multiplex PCR; TCRdb keeps in-frame clones, though not all of them. The sample carries about 260,000 clones, roughly four fifths recorded once. The sample taken for sequencing was PBMCs or T cells enriched from blood (not recorded which). The sequence came from a man aged 25 to 40 with acute COVID-19. The V and J genes are TRBV7-2 and TRBJ2-3; 11 nucleotides match TRBD2. CDR3 DNA sequence: TGTGCCAGCAGCCCACAACCTAGCGGGAGGAGTACAGATACGCAGTATTTT. Its translation is CASSPQPSGRSTDTQYF.